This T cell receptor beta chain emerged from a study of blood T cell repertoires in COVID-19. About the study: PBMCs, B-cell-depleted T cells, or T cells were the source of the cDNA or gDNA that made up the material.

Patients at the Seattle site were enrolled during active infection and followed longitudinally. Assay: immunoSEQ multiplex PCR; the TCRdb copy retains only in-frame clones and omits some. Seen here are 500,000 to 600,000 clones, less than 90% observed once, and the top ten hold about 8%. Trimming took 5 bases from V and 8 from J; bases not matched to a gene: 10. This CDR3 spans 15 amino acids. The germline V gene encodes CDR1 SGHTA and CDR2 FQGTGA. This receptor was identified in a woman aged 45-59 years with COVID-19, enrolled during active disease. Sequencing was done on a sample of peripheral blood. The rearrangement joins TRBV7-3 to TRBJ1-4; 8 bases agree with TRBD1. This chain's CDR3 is CASSLRWTGTEKLFF. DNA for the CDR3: TGTGCCAGCAGCCTAAGGTGGACAGGGACGGAAAAACTGTTTTTT.